This entry lists 13 T cell receptor beta chains sequenced from one sample in a study of CD8 T cells in Susac syndrome. Reverse transcription used about 0.5 to 1 ug RNA and random hexamers. One entry per CDR3 protein, called by TCRdb with MiXCR from the immunoSEQ multiplex PCR reads. The sample yields some 160,000 distinct CDR3 sequences, around 95% seen once. Sequencing was carried out using CD8+ T cells from PBMCs. Source of these receptors: a human donor with multiple sclerosis.

V and J are TRBV5-1 and TRBJ2-7, with TRBD2 matching 8 bases. CDR3 size: 14 residues. The ends lost 6 bases at V and 5 bases at J; junction bases unmatched: 10. CDR1 is SGHRS, CDR2 YFSETQ, per germline. The CDR3: CASNLIAGTDEQYF. CDR3 sequence (DNA): TGCGCCAGCAATCTAATAGCGGGGACCGACGAGCAGTACTTC.

The chain employs TRBV20-1 and TRBJ1-1; D is unresolved. The V end was cut by 1 base, the J end by 4 bases, with 13 bases between. CDR1 and CDR2 (germline): DFQATT, SNEGSKA (reference sequence). The CDR3 extends over 14 amino acids. For the CDR3, the DNA is TGCAGTGCTAGAGTGCCTTTCGCGGGCACTGAAGCTTTCTTT. Translating gives CSARVPFAGTEAFF.

This clonotype was recorded once. The J gene is TRBJ2-2, the V gene TRBV12-5; no reliable D call. Germline values: CDR1 LGHNT, CDR2 FRNRAP. The CDR3 covers 11 residues. With 7 bases removed from V and 6 bases from J, the gap between germline ends came to 6 bases. The CDR3 nucleotides read TGTGCTAGTGCAGCGTCCGGGGAGCTGTTTTTT. Protein product: CASAASGELFF. Full variable domain (outside the CDR3, taken from reference TRBV12-5 and TRBJ2-2): DARVTQTPRHKVTEMGQEVTMRCQPILGHNTVFWYRQTMMQGLELLAYFRNRAPLDDSGMPKDRFSAEMPDATLATLKIQPSEPRDSAVYFCASAASGELFFGEGSRLTVL.

The rearrangement uses TRBV10-3 and TRBJ1-1; 7 positions match TRBD1. The CDR3 contains 15 residues. Germline CDR1 reads ENHRY; CDR2 reads SYGVKD. The J segment lost 1 base and the V segment lost 0 bases, leaving 2 bases of the junction unmatched. In DNA, the CDR3 is TGTGCCATCAGTGAGTCGACAGGGCAGAACACTGAAGCTTTCTTT. Protein sequence: CAISESTGQNTEAFF.

CDR3 region: CASSYTRGTWNEQFF. Written as DNA, the CDR3 is TGTGCCAGCAGTTACACCAGGGGGACTTGGAATGAGCAGTTCTTC. V and J are TRBV6-5 and TRBJ2-1; a weak D match, TRBD1 (7 bases). CDR3 length equals 15 residues. CDR1 and CDR2 from the germline V gene are MNHEY and SVGAGI. V was shortened by 2 bases and J by 7 bases, with 15 bases between the two germline ends.

This chain joins TRBV27 and TRBJ2-7; 9 bases match TRBD1. The V gene end was trimmed by 8 bases and the J gene end by 5 bases; junction bases not matched to a gene: 7. Germline-derived CDR1 and CDR2 are MNHEY and SMNVEV (reference sequence). The CDR3 spans 13 residues. The CDR3 sequence: CASAGTGTHEQYF. The CDR3 region has the DNA TGTGCCAGCGCCGGGACAGGGACTCACGAGCAGTACTTC.

V is TRBV23-1 and J is TRBJ1-4, with TRBD1 identical over 8 bases. TRBV23-1 is an open reading frame whose function is uncertain. The CDR3 extends over 17 amino acids. V was clipped by 3 bases and J by 8 bases; unmatched bases: 14. CDR3 in DNA: TGCGCCAGCAGTCACCCCCCTTTGACAGGGGTTTACGAAAAACTGTTTTTT. Its protein product is CASSHPPLTGVYEKLFF.

This clonotype has just one count. The chain joins TRBV25-1 to TRBJ2-1; a possible D gene is TRBD2 (6 bases). The CDR3 spans 13 residues. Germline-derived CDR1 and CDR2 are MGHDK and SYGVNS. The germline V and J ends were trimmed by 4 bases and 7 bases, with 11 bases remaining between them. The CDR3 DNA reads TGTGCCAGCAGTGGCGGGATCCATAATGAGCAGTTCTTC. It yields the protein CASSGGIHNEQFF.

V is TRBV20-1 and J is TRBJ2-3, with a weak D call TRBD2 (6 bases). V gave up 2 bases and J gave up 4 bases, with 31 bases separating them. The CDR3 is 20 amino acids. Germline V gene lookup returns CDR1 DFQATT and CDR2 SNEGSKA (reference sequence). The CDR3: CSARTIPRRGADWWADTQYF. For the CDR3, the DNA is TGCAGTGCTAGAACTATCCCTCGGAGGGGAGCTGACTGGTGGGCAGATACGCAGTATTTT.

The chain is built from TRBV28 and TRBJ2-5; D unclear. The CDR3 totals 12 residues. Germline V gives CDR1 MDHEN, CDR2 SYDVKM. V gave up 11 bases and J gave up 4 bases, with 14 bases separating them. The CDR3: CAVGGTIETQYF. The CDR3 DNA reads as TGTGCCGTCGGCGGCACAATAGAGACCCAGTACTTC.

The chain joins TRBV29-1 to TRBJ2-7; 10 bases match TRBD2. After removal of 2 bases from V and 2 bases from J, the junction contained 3 bases not matched to a gene. Germline V gives CDR1 SQVTM, CDR2 ANQGSEA. The length of the CDR3 is 14 residues. CDR3 sequence reads: CSVELSGGTYEQYF. Written as DNA, the CDR3 is TGCAGCGTTGAACTTAGCGGGGGGACCTACGAGCAGTACTTC.

This chain links TRBV29-1 with TRBJ2-7; 7 bases fit TRBD1. CDR3 length equals 14 residues. The V and J ends lost 6 bases and 2 bases, in that order; junction bases with no gene match: 10. Germline V lookup: CDR1 SQVTM, CDR2 ANQGSEA. The CDR3 sequence: CSVWTGRGPYEQYF. In DNA, the CDR3 is TGCAGCGTCTGGACAGGTCGCGGGCCCTACGAGCAGTACTTC.

CDR3 region: CASRGEPLYEQYF. CDR3 nucleotides: TGTGCCAGCAGGGGGGAACCCCTCTACGAGCAGTACTTC. The chain is built from TRBV12-3 or TRBV12-4 and TRBJ2-7, with D perhaps matching TRBD1 or TRBD2 (5 bases each). This CDR3 has 13 residues. The V end was cut by 6 bases, the J end by 3 bases, with 12 bases between.